This passage covers 11 T cell receptor beta chains from one sample sequenced in a study of blood T cell repertoires in COVID-19. Generated by immunoSEQ multiplex PCR, the TCRdb table keeps only in-frame clones and is missing some. The sample yields 270,000 or so clones, about 90% seen once. The sequenced sample was PBMCs or T cells enriched from blood (not recorded which). The receptor source for this set is a woman in her 30s with acute COVID-19.

This clone is a singleton in its sample. V is TRBV29-1 and J is TRBJ2-2; 8 bases are shared with TRBD1. V was pared by 6 bases and J by 6 bases, with 6 bases of the junction left unmatched. Germline-derived CDR1 and CDR2 are SQVTM and ANQGSEA. The CDR3 is made up of 13 amino acids. The CDR3 coding sequence is TGCAGCGTCGACGGGACAGGTCCCGGGGAGCTGTTTTTT. It codes for CSVDGTGPGELFF.

V and J are TRBV29-1 and TRBJ1-5; a possible D gene is TRBD1 (6 bases). The CDR3 loop spans 16 amino acids. The germline V gene has CDR1 SQVTM and CDR2 ANQGSEA. V gave up 3 bases and J gave up 6 bases, with 21 bases separating them. CDR3 region: CSVDDRKNYISQPQHF. The CDR3 DNA is TGCAGCGTTGACGACAGGAAAAATTATATAAGTCAGCCCCAGCATTTT.

In its sample, this clone was seen once. The chain uses TRBV3-1 (or the pseudogene TRBV3-2) and TRBJ2-3; D perhaps matches TRBD2 (5 bases). The V gene lost 4 bases and the J gene lost 4 bases, with 9 bases spanning the gap. This CDR3 comprises 13 residues. Germline V gives CDR1 LGHDT, CDR2 YNNKEL (reference sequence). The CDR3 DNA reads as TGTGCCAGCAGCCTCCTAGCATCAGATACGCAGTATTTT. Translation gives CASSLLASDTQYF.

The chain recombines TRBV19 with TRBJ2-1, with D uncertain. The V gene's germline CDR1 is LNHDA and CDR2 SQIVND (reference sequence). The CDR3 totals 15 residues. The V end lost 3 bases, the J end lost 5 bases, and 14 bases lay between the germline ends. CDR3 coding DNA: TGTGCCAGTAGTATGCAGCTTTACTACGACAATGAGCAGTTCTTC. Its translation: CASSMQLYYDNEQFF.

The chain employs TRBV28 and TRBJ1-6, with TRBD1 identical over 9 bases. J lost 7 bases, V lost 4 bases, and 8 bases had no gene match. This CDR3 region has 16 residues. The germline V gene has CDR1 MDHEN and CDR2 SYDVKM. The CDR3 is CASSSVRDRENSPLHF. The DNA of the CDR3 is TGTGCCAGCAGTTCAGTCCGGGACAGGGAAAATTCACCCCTCCACTTT.

This clone was picked up many times. CDR3 in amino acids: CATGTGDGNQPQHF. The CDR3, as DNA: TGTGCCACCGGGACAGGGGATGGCAATCAGCCCCAGCATTTT. V gene TRBV10-3 combines with J gene TRBJ1-5; 10 bases agree with TRBD1. CDR3 length: 14 amino acids. V trimming: 10 bases; J trimming: 2 bases; junction bases outside the gene matches: 5. Germline CDR1 ENHRY, CDR2 SYGVKD.

This chain uses TRBV7-9 with TRBJ1-2; D gene uncertain. Germline loops: CDR1 SEHNR, CDR2 FQNEAQ (reference sequence). The CDR3 covers 14 residues. The V end lost 5 bases, the J end lost 2 bases, and 12 bases lay between the germline ends. CDR3 loop: CASSAGLDNYGYTF. DNA for the CDR3: TGTGCCAGCAGCGCGGGGTTGGACAACTATGGCTACACCTTC. Looking up the rest from reference TRBV7-9 and TRBJ1-2 gives the full variable domain: DTGVSQNPRHKITKRGQNVTFRCDPISEHNRLYWYRQTLGQGPEFLTYFQNEAQLEKSRLLSDRFSAERPKGSFSTLEIQRTEQGDSAMYLCASSAGLDNYGYTFGSGTRLTVV.

This sequence joins TRBV11-3 and TRBJ2-6; weak D call: TRBD1 (5 bases). CDR1 and CDR2 (germline): SGHNT, YENEEA. Deletions cut 4 bases from V and 2 bases from J, with 12 bases between. The CDR3 loop spans 16 amino acids. Here the CDR3 DNA reads TGTGCCAGCAGCTCAAGGAAAGGGGCTGGGGCCAACGTCCTGACTTTC. This gives the protein CASSSRKGAGANVLTF.

The chain recombines TRBV19 with TRBJ2-7, with 9 bases matching TRBD1. CDR1 is LNHDA and CDR2 is SQIVND in the germline V gene (reference sequence). This CDR3 region has 14 residues. J was trimmed by 3 bases and V by 3 bases; bases with no gene match: 3. The CDR3, as DNA: TGTGCCAGTAGTATTACGGACAGGGGCTACGAGCAGTACTTC. Amino acids: CASSITDRGYEQYF.

The chain uses TRBV15 and TRBJ2-1, with D tentatively TRBD1 (5 bases). Germline loops: CDR1 LNHNV, CDR2 YYDKDF (reference sequence). The V gene lost 5 bases and the J gene lost 5 bases, with 10 bases spanning the gap. The CDR3 is 13 residues long. The CDR3 loop is CATSEDTHNEQFF. CDR3 in DNA: TGTGCCACCAGCGAGGACACCCACAATGAGCAGTTCTTC.

CDR3 loop: CASSLFVGDRDEQFF. The CDR3 DNA sequence: TGTGCCAGCAGCTTATTTGTCGGAGACCGGGATGAGCAGTTCTTC. The chain carries TRBV13 and TRBJ2-1; D ambiguous. Between the trimmed V and J ends, which lost 2 bases and 8 bases, there was a span of 16 bases. CDR1 PRHDT and CDR2 FYEKMQ come from the germline V gene (reference sequence). This CDR3 comprises 15 residues.